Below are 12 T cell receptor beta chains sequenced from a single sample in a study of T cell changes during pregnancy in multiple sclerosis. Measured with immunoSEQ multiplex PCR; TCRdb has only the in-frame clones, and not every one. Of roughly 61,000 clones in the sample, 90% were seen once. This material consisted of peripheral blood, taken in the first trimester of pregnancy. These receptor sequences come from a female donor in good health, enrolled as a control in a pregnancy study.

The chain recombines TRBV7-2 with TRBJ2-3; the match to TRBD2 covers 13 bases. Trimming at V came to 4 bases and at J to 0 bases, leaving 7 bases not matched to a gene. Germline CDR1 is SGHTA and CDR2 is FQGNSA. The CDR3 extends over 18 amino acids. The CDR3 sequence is CASSWQGLAGTSTDTQYF. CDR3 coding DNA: TGTGCCAGCAGCTGGCAGGGACTAGCGGGGACTAGCACAGATACGCAGTATTTT.

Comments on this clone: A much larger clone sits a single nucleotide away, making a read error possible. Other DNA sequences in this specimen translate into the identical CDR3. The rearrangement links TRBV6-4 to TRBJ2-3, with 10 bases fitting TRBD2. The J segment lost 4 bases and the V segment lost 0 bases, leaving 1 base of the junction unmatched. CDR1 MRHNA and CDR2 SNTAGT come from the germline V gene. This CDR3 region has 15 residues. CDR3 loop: CASSDSSGGADTQYF. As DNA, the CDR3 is TGTGCCAGCAGTGACTCGAGCGGGGGGGCAGATACGCAGTATTTT.

The CDR3 DNA reads as TGTGCCAGCAGCTTATCGGGTCGCGACAATGAGCAGTTCTTC. This sequence encodes CASSLSGRDNEQFF. V and J are TRBV7-9 and TRBJ2-1; D unclear. The germline gives CDR1 SEHNR, CDR2 FQNEAQ (reference sequence). The CDR3 has 14 amino acids. V was trimmed by 2 bases and J by 5 bases, leaving 10 bases between them.

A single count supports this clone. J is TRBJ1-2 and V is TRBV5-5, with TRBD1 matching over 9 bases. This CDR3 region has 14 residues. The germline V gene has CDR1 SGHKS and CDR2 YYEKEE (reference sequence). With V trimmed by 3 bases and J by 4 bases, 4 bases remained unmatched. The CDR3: CASSWDRAFYGYTF. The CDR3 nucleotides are TGTGCCAGCAGCTGGGACAGGGCCTTCTATGGCTACACCTTC.

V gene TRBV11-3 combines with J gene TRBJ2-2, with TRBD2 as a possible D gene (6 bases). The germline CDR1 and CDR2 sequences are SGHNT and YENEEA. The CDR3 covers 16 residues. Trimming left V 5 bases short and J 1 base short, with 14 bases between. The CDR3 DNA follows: TGTGCCAGCAGCGCCGGCGCGGGGCTGAACACCGGGGAGCTGTTTTTT. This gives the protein CASSAGAGLNTGELFF.

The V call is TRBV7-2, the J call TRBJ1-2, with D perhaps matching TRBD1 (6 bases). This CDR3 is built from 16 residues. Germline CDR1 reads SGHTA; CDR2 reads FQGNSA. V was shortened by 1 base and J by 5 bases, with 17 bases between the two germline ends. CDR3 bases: TGTGCCAGCAGCTTAGATAGTAGGCCAGGGGAGTATGGCTACACCTTC. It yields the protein CASSLDSRPGEYGYTF.

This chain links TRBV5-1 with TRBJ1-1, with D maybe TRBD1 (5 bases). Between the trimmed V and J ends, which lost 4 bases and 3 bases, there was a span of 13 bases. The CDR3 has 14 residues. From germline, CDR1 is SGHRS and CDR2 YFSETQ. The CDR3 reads CASSPGDFHTEAFF. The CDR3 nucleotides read TGCGCCAGCAGCCCGGGGGATTTTCACACTGAAGCTTTCTTT.

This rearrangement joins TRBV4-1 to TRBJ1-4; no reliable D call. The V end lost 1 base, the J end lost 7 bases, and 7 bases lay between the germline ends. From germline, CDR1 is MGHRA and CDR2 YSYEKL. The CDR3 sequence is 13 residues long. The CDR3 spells CASSQVEAEKLFF. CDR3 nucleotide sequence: TGCGCCAGCAGCCAAGTTGAAGCTGAAAAACTGTTTTTT.

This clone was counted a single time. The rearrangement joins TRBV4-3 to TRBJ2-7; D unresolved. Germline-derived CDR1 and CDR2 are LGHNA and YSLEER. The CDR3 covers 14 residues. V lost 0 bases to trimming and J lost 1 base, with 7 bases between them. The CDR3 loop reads CASSQDGRSYEQYF. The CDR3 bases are TGCGCCAGCAGCCAAGATGGCCGATCCTACGAGCAGTACTTC.

The CDR3 loop is CASSQGQGDGYTF. The CDR3 coding sequence is TGTGCCAGCAGCCAAGGACAGGGTGATGGCTACACCTTC. The rearrangement links TRBV6-6 to TRBJ1-2; TRBD1 aligns across 8 bases. Germline CDR1 and CDR2: MNHNY and SVGAGI (reference sequence). The CDR3 is 13 residues long. V was clipped by 6 bases and J by 6 bases; unmatched bases: 6.

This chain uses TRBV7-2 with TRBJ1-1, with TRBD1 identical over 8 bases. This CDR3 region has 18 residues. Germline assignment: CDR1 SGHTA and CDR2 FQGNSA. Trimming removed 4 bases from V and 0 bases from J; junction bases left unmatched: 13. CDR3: CASSSPKDRALLNTEAFF. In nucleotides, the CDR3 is TGTGCCAGCAGCTCACCTAAGGACAGGGCTCTCCTGAACACTGAAGCTTTCTTT.

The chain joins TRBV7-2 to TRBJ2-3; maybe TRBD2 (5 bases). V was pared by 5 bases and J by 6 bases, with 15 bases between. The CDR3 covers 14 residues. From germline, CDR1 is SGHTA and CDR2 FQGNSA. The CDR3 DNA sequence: TGTGCCAGCAGCCTTGGACTTGCCCTGGATACGCAGTATTTT. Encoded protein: CASSLGLALDTQYF.